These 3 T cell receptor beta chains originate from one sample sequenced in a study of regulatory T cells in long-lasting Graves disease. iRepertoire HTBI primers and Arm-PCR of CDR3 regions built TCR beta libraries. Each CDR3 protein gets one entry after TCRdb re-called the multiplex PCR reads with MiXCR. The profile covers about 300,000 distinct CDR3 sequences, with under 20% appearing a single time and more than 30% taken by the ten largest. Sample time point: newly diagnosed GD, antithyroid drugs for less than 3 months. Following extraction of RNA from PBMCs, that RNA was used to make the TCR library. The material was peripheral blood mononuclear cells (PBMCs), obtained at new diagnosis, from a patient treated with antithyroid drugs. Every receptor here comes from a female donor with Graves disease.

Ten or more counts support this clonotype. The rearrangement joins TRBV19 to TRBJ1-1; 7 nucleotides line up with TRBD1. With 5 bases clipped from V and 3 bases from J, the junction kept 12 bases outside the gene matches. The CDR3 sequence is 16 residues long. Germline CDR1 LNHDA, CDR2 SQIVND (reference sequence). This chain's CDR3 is CASSGLRTGPYTEAFF. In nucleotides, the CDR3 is TGTGCCAGTAGTGGTTTGAGGACAGGCCCCTACACTGAAGCTTTCTTT.

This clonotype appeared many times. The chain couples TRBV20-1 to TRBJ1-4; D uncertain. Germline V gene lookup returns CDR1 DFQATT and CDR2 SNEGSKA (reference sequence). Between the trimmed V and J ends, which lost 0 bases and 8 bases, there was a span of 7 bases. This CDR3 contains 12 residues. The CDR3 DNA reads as TGCAGTGCTAGAGATCTAAGGGAAAAACTGTTTTTT. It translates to CSARDLREKLFF.

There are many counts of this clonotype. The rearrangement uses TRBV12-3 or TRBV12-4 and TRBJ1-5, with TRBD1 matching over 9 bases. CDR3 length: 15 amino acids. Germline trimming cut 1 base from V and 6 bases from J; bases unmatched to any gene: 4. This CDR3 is CASSLGTGGGQPQHF. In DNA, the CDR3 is TGTGCCAGCAGTTTAGGCACAGGGGGCGGTCAGCCCCAGCATTTT.